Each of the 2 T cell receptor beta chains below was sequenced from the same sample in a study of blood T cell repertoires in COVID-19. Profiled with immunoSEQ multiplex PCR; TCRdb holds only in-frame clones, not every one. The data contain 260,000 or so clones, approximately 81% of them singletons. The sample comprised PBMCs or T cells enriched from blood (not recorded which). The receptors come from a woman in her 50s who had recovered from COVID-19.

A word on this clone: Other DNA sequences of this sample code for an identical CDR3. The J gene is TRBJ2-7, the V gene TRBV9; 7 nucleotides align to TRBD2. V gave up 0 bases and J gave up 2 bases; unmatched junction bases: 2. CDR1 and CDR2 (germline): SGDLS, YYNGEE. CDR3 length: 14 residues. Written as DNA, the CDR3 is TGTGCCAGCAGCGTAGGGGCGGGAGCCTACGAGCAGTACTTC. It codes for CASSVGAGAYEQYF.

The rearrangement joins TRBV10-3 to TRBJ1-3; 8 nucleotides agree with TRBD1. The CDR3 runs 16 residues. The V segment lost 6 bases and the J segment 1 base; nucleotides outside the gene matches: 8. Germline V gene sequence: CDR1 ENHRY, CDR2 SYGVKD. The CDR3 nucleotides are TGTGCCATCAGACAGACAGGGGAAATGTCTGGAAACACCATATATTTT. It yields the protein CAIRQTGEMSGNTIYF.